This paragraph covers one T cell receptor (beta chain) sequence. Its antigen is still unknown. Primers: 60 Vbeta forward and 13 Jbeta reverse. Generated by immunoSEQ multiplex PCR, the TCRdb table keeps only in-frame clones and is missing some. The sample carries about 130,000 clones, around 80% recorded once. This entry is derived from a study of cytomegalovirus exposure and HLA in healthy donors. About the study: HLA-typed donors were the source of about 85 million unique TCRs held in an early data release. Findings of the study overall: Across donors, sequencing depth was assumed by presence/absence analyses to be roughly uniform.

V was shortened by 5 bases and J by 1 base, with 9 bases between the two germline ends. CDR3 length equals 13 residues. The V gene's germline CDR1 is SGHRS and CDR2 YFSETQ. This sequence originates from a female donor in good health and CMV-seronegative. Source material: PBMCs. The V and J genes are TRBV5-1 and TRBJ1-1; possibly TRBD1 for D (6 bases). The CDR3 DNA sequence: TGCGCCAGCAGAGGACAGACGAACACTGAAGCTTTCTTT. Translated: CASRGQTNTEAFF.